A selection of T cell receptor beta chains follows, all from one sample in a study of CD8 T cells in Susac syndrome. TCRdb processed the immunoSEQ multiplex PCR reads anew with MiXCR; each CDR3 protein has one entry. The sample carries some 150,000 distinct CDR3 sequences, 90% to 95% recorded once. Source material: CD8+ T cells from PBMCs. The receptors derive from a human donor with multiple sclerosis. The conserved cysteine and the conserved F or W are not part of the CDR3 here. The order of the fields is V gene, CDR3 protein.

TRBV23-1	ASSQRDRGNIQY
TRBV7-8	ASSQIGTGATDTQY
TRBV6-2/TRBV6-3	ASSYGGGRETQY
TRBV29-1	SVVGGLNEQY
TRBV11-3	ASSLAIGDTQY
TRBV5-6	ASSPTYSGANVLT
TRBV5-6	ASTSFGETQF
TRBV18	ASSPGGASDKNIQY
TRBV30	AWSRDRLNTEAF
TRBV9	ASSVGGTLGQF
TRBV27	ASSPYSGSNQPQH
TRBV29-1	SVAGTSGGSNTGELF
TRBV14	ASSHGSSFYGYT
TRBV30	AWGEGAGYNEQF
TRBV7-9	ASSLENGPNTGELF
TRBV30	AWGNTEAF
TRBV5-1	ASSFGLEFNTEAF
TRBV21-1	ASSSPWGGITDTQY
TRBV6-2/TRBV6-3	ASSYGASTDTQY
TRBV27	ASSPLSRLETQY
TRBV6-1	ASSPGTELRGTNEKLF
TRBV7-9	ASSLAGGRDTQY
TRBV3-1	ASSQDLLETTGLYNEQF
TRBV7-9	ASSPPGIHHEKLF
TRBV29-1	SVGSGEGGTQY
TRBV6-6	ASSFPGANYGYT
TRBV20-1	SARDRGRGTYEQY